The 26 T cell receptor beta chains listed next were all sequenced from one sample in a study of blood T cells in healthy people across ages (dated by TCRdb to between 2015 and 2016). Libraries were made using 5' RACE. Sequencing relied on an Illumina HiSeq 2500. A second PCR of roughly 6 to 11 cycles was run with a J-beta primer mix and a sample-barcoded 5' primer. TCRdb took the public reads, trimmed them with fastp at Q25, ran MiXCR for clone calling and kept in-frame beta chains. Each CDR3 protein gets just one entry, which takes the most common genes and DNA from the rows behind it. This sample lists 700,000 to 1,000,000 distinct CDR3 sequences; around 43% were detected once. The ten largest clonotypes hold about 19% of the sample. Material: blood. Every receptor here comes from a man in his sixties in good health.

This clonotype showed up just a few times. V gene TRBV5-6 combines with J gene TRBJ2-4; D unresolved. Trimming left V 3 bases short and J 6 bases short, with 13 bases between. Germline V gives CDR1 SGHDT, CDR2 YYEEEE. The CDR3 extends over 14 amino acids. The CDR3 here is CASSYPSIGNIQYF. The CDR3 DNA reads TGTGCCAGCAGCTACCCAAGCATAGGAAACATTCAGTACTTC. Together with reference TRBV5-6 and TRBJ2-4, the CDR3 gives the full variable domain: DAGVTQSPTHLIKTRGQQVTLRCSPKSGHDTVSWYQQALGQGPQFIFQYYEEEERQRGNFPDRFSGHQFPNYSSELNVNALLLGDSALYLCASSYPSIGNIQYFGAGTRLSVL.

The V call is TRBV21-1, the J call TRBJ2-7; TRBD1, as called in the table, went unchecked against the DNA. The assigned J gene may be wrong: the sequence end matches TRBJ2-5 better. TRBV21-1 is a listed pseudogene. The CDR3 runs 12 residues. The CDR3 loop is CARVGVPETQYF. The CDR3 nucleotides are TGTGCCAGAGTAGGGGTTCCAGAGACCCAGTACTTC.

The CDR3 DNA follows: TGTGCCAGCAGTCCAGGGACACACTATAATTCACCCCTCCACTTT. Protein: CASSPGTHYNSPLHF. The chain combines TRBV12-3 or TRBV12-4 with TRBJ1-6; D possibly corresponds to TRBD1 (6 bases). The CDR3 contains 15 residues. V was clipped by 5 bases and J by 3 bases, with 11 bases between them.

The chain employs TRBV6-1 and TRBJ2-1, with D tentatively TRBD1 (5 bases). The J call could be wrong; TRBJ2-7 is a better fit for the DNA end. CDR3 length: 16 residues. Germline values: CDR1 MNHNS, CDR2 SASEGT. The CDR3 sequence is CASRNLRARLDYEQYF. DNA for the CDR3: TGTGCCAGCCGGAATCTCAGGGCCCGCTTAGACTACGAGCAGTACTTC.

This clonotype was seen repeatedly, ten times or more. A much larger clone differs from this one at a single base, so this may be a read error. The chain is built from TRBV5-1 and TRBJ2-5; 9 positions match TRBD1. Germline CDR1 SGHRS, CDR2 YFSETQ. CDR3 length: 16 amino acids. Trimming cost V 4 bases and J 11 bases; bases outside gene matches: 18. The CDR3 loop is CASSPVVGQGMYEQYF. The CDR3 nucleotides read TGCGCCAGCAGCCCTGTTGTCGGACAGGGGATGTATGAGCAGTACTTC.

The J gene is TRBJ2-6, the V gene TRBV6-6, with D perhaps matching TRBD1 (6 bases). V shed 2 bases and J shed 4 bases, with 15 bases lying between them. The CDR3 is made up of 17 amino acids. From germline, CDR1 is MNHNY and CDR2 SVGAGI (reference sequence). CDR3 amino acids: CASSYPGQGYGANVLTF. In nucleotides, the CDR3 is TGTGCCAGCAGTTACCCCGGGCAGGGGTACGGGGCCAACGTCCTGACTTTC.

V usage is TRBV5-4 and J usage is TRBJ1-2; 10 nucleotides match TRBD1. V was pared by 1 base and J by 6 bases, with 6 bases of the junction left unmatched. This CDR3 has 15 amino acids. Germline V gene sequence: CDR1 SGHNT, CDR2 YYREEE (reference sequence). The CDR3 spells CASSLPGTGENGYTF. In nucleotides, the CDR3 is TGTGCCAGCAGCTTGCCCGGGACAGGGGAGAATGGCTACACCTTC.

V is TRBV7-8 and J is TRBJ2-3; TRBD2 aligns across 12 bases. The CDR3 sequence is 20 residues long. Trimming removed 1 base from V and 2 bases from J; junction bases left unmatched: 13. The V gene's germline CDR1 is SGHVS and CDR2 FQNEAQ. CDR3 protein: CASSLEASGGVIDPTDTQYF. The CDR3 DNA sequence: TGTGCCAGCAGCTTAGAGGCTAGCGGGGGGGTAATTGATCCCACAGATACGCAGTATTTT.

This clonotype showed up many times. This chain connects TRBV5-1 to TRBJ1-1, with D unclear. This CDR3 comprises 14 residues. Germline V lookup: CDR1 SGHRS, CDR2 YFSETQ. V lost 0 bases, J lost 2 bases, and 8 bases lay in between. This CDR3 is CASSLASGNTEAFF. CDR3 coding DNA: TGCGCCAGCAGCTTGGCCTCGGGTAACACTGAAGCTTTCTTT. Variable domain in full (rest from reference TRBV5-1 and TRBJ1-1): KAGVTQTPRYLIKTRGQQVTLSCSPISGHRSVSWYQQTPGQGLQFLFEYFSETQRNKGNFPGRFSGRQFSNSRSEMNVSTLELGDSALYLCASSLASGNTEAFFGQGTRLTVV.

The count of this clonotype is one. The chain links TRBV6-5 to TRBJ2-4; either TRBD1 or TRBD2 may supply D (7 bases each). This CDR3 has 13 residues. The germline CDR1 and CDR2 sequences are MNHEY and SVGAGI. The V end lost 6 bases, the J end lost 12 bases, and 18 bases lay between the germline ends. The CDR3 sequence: CASSNNQGEGQYF. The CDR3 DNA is TGTGCCAGCAGCAACAATCAGGGGGAGGGTCAGTACTTC.

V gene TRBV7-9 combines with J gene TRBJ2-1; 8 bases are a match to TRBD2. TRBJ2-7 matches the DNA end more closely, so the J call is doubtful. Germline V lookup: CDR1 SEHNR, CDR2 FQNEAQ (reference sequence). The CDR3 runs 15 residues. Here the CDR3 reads CASSPAGVNYNEQYF. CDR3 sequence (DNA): TGTGCCAGCAGCCCAGCGGGGGTTAACTACAATGAGCAGTACTTC.

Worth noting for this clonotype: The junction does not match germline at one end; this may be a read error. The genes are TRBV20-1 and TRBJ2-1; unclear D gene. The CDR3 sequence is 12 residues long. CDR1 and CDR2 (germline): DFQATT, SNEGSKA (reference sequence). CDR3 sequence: CIAPRSYNEQFF. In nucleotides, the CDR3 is TGCATTGCTCCACGATCCTACAATGAGCAGTTCTTC.

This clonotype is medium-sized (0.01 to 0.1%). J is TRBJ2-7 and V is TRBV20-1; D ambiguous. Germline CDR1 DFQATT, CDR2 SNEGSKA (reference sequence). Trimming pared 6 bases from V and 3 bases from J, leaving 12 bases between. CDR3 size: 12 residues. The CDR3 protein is CSATGAGYEQYF. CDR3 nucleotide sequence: TGCAGTGCCACTGGAGCCGGCTACGAGCAGTACTTC.

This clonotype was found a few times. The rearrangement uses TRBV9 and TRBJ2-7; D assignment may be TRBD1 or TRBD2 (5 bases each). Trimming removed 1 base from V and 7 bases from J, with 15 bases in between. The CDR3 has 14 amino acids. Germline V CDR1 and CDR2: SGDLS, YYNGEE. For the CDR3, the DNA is TGTGCCAGCAGCGTAAATAACGCGAGGGGAGAGCAGTACTTC. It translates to CASSVNNARGEQYF. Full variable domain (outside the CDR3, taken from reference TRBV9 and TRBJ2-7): DSGVTQTPKHLITATGQRVTLRCSPRSGDLSVYWYQQSLDQGLQFLIQYYNGEERAKGNILERFSAQQFPDLHSELNLSSLELGDSALYFCASSVNNARGEQYFGPGTRLTVT.

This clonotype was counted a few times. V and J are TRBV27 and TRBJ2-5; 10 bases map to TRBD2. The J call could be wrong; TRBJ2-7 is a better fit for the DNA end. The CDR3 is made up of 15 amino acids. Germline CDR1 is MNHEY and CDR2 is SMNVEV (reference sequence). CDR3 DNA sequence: TGTGCCAGCAGACGTTACACTAGCGGGGTCTACGAGCAGTACTTC. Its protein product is CASRRYTSGVYEQYF.

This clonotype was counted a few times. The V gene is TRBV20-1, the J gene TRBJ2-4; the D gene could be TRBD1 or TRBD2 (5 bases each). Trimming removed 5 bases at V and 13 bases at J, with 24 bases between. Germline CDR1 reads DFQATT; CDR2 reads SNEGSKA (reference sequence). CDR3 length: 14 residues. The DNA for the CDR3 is TGCAGTGCTCGGGACGGTCCTACGAATGGAGAGCAGTACTTC. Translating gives CSARDGPTNGEQYF.

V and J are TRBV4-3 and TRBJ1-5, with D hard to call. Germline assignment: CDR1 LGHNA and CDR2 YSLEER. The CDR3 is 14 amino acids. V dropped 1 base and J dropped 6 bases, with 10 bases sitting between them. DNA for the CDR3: TGCGCCAGCAGCCAAGGGCGGGTGGCTCAGCCCCAGCATTTT. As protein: CASSQGRVAQPQHF.

The chain's CDR3 is CASSVGGGTVTDTQYF. Here the CDR3 DNA reads TGTGCCAGCAGCGTAGGCGGGGGGACAGTCACAGATACGCAGTATTTT. The chain is built from TRBV9 and TRBJ2-3; TRBD2 might be the D (8 bases). Germline V gene lookup returns CDR1 SGDLS and CDR2 YYNGEE. V lost 0 bases, J lost 2 bases, and 13 bases lay in between. The CDR3 consists of 16 residues.

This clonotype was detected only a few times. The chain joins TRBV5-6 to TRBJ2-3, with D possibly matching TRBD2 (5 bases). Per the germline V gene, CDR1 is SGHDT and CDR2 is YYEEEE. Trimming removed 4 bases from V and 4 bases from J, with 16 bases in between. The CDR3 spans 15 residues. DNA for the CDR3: TGTGCCAGCAGCCTAACTAGACGGAGAGCAGATACGCAGTATTTT. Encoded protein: CASSLTRRRADTQYF.

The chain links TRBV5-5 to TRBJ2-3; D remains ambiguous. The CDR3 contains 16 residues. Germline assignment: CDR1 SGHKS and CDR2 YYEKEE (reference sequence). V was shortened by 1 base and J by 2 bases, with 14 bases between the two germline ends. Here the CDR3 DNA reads TGTGCCAGCAGCTTGTCCTACAGACCTCCCACAGATACGCAGTATTTT. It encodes CASSLSYRPPTDTQYF. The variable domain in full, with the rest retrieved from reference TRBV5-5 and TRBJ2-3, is DAGVTQSPTHLIKTRGQQVTLRCSPISGHKSVSWYQQVLGQGPQFIFQYYEKEERGRGNFPDRFSARQFPNYSSELNVNALLLGDSALYLCASSLSYRPPTDTQYFGPGTRLTVL.

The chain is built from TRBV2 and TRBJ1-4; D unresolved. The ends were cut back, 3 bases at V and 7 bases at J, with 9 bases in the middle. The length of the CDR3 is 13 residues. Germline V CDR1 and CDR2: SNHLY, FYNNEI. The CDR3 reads CASSDSGFEKLFF. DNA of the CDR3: TGTGCCAGCAGTGATTCGGGGTTTGAAAAACTGTTTTTT.

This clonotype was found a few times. CDR3 sequence: CASRTGTGPSETQYF. In DNA, the CDR3 is TGTGCCAGCAGGACCGGGACAGGTCCGTCAGAGACCCAGTACTTC. V and J are TRBV6-2 or TRBV6-3 and TRBJ2-5, with 8 bases aligning to TRBD1. With V trimmed by 6 bases and J by 4 bases, 10 bases remained unmatched. Germline assignment: CDR1 MNHEY and CDR2 SVGEGT. This CDR3 contains 15 residues.

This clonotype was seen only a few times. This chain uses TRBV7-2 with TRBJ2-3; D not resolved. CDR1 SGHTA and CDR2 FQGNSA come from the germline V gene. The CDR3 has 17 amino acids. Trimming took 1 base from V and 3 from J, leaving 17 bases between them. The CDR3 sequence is CASSLGSSGSRTDTQYF. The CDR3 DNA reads TGTGCCAGCAGCTTAGGTAGTTCGGGCTCAAGAACAGATACGCAGTATTTT.

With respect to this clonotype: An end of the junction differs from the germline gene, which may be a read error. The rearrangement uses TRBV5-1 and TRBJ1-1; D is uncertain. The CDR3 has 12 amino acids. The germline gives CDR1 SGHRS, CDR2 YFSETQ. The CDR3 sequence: CTSSRGYAEAFF. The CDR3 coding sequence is TGCACCAGCAGCAGAGGTTACGCTGAAGCTTTCTTT.

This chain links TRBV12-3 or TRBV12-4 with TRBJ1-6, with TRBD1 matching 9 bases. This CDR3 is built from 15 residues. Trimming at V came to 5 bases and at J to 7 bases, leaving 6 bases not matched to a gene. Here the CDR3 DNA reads TGTGCCAGCAGTCAAACAGGGGGCGGCAATTCACCCCTCCACTTT. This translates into CASSQTGGGNSPLHF.

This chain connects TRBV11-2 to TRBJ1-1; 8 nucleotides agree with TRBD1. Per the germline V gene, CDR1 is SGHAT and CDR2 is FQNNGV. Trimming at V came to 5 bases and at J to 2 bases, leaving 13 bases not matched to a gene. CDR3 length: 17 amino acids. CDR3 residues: CASSPRTGTLRNTEAFF. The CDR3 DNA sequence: TGTGCCAGCAGCCCGAGGACAGGGACCCTGAGAAACACTGAAGCTTTCTTT.